The clone carrying this T cell receptor beta chain was detected only a few times. The CDR3 length is 14 residues. Germline loops: CDR1 DFQATT, CDR2 SNEGSKA (reference sequence). V lost 3 bases and J lost 2, with 13 bases in between. The sample belongs to a study of blood T cells in healthy people across ages. Together with a sample-barcoded 5' primer, a J-beta primer mix was included in a second PCR lasting roughly 6 to 12 cycles. TCRdb re-called the 5' RACE reads through MiXCR, storing one row per CDR3 protein. The sample holds approximately 850,000 distinct CDR3 sequences, 58% seen once. Donors were systemically healthy Caucasian individuals from Russia aged about 6 to 95 years. No fewer than 6 million PBMCs went into each sample.

J is TRBJ2-5 and V is TRBV20-1, with D unclear. The specimen was blood. The receptor was derived from a man between 25 and 39 years old in good health. The CDR3 loop is CSASSGFSQETQYF. The CDR3 DNA reads as TGCAGTGCTAGTTCCGGGTTCAGTCAAGAGACCCAGTACTTC.